Listed below are T cell receptor beta chains from one sample, sequenced in a study of cytomegalovirus exposure and HLA in healthy donors. Generated by immunoSEQ multiplex PCR, the TCRdb table keeps only in-frame clones and is missing some. The table includes about 89,000 clones, around 67% detected once. Sequenced input: PBMCs. These receptors were collected from a human donor in good health. The CDR3 runs from the conserved cysteine through the conserved F or W. A D gene is named only where the DNA matches it firmly. Some rows mark clone size as missing; the rest say once, few, many or name a class of expanded clone.

d_gene	abundance	v_gene	j_gene	CDR3aa	CDR3nt
NA	NA	TRBV19	TRBJ2-7	CASSNDISYEQYF	TGTGCCAGTAGTAACGACATCTCCTACGAGCAGTACTTC
TRBD1	NA	TRBV29-1	TRBJ2-2	CSGTGTGVTGELFF	TGCAGCGGTACCGGGACAGGGGTTACCGGGGAGCTGTTTTTT
NA	NA	TRBV29-1	TRBJ1-4	CSVATSPGYGEKLFF	TGCAGCGTTGCAACATCACCGGGGTACGGGGAAAAACTGTTTTTT
NA	NA	TRBV2	TRBJ1-1	CASTEESNTEAFF	TGTGCCAGCACCGAGGAAAGCAACACTGAAGCTTTCTTT
TRBD1	NA	TRBV6-5	TRBJ1-2	CASSYRGGGYGYTF	TGTGCCAGCAGTTACCGAGGGGGCGGCTATGGCTACACCTTC
TRBD1	NA	TRBV7-9	TRBJ1-2	CASQTGGARNYGYTF	TGTGCCAGCCAAACAGGGGGCGCAAGGAACTATGGCTACACCTTC
TRBD2	NA	TRBV9	TRBJ2-1	CASSEGTSGGATRFF	TGTGCCAGCAGCGAGGGGACTAGCGGGGGGGCCACGAGGTTCTTC
NA	NA	TRBV30	TRBJ2-2	CAWSPDSMGTGELFF	TGTGCCTGGAGCCCGGACTCCATGGGCACCGGGGAGCTGTTTTTT
TRBD2	few	TRBV7-9	TRBJ2-1	CASSLAGTSGGADNEQFF	TGTGCCAGCAGCTTAGCGGGGACTAGCGGGGGGGCTGACAATGAGCAGTTCTTC
TRBD1	NA	TRBV5-1	TRBJ2-6	CASSLAQGALSSGANVLTF	TGCGCCAGCAGCTTGGCGCAGGGGGCATTGAGCTCTGGGGCCAACGTCCTGACTTTC
NA	NA	TRBV5-4	TRBJ1-4	CASSVAATNEKLFF	TGTGCCAGCAGCGTGGCAGCAACTAATGAAAAACTGTTTTTT
TRBD2	NA	TRBV7-9	TRBJ2-1	CASRRRRGTSDNNEQFF	TGTGCCAGCAGGAGGCGAAGGGGGACTAGTGACAACAATGAGCAGTTCTTC
TRBD2	few	TRBV6-5	TRBJ2-3	CASRHLAGGADTQYF	TGTGCCAGCAGACACCTAGCGGGGGGAGCAGATACGCAGTATTTT
NA	NA	TRBV14	TRBJ1-1	CASTKTVMNTEAFF	TGTGCCAGCACCAAAACAGTCATGAACACTGAAGCTTTCTTT
NA	NA	TRBV4-2	TRBJ1-3	CASHFGLSSGNTIYF	TGTGCCAGCCATTTTGGACTCAGCTCTGGAAACACCATATATTTT
TRBD1	NA	TRBV10-3	TRBJ1-1	CAIRTGNTEAFF	TGTGCCATTAGGACAGGGAACACTGAAGCTTTCTTT
NA	once	TRBV6-5	TRBJ2-5	CASSYPSIGTQYF	TGTGCCAGCAGTTACCCAAGTATCGGGACCCAGTACTTC
TRBD1	once	TRBV4-3	TRBJ2-7	CASSQQGQGFYEQYF	TGCGCCAGCAGCCAACAGGGACAGGGGTTTTACGAGCAGTACTTC
NA	NA	TRBV18	TRBJ1-2	CASSPNQGTINYGYTF	TGTGCCAGCTCACCAAACCAGGGGACCATTAACTATGGCTACACCTTC
TRBD1	few	TRBV6-1	TRBJ2-7	CASTRDRGRREQYF	TGTGCCAGCACCAGGGACAGGGGGCGTCGGGAGCAGTACTTC
NA	NA	TRBV9	TRBJ2-7	CASSTRAGAYEQYF	TGTGCCAGCAGCACCCGGGCAGGGGCCTACGAGCAGTACTTC
NA	NA	TRBV5-6	TRBJ2-5	CASSPRLALRQETQYF	TGTGCCAGCAGCCCAAGGCTAGCTTTACGCCAAGAGACCCAGTACTTC
TRBD1	few	TRBV4-3	TRBJ1-2	CASSPSGTGVYGYTF	TGCGCCAGCAGCCCTTCTGGGACAGGGGTTTATGGCTACACCTTC
NA	NA	TRBV7-2	TRBJ2-7	CASSLDSGFRGQYF	TGTGCCAGCAGCTTAGATTCAGGGTTTAGAGGGCAGTACTTC
NA	NA	TRBV19	TRBJ2-1	CASSTRDSSRGQFF	TGTGCCAGTAGTACACGGGACTCCTCCCGGGGGCAGTTCTTC
TRBD1	once	TRBV5-6	TRBJ2-7	CASSLGQGPYEQYF	TGTGCCAGCAGCCTCGGACAGGGTCCCTACGAGCAGTACTTC
TRBD1	NA	TRBV2	TRBJ1-1	CASTLTGLHTEAFF	TGTGCCAGCACCTTGACAGGGCTCCACACTGAAGCTTTCTTT
NA	NA	TRBV7-2	TRBJ1-1	CASSIGRDTEAFF	TGTGCCAGCAGCATCGGGCGGGACACTGAAGCTTTCTTT
NA	once	TRBV5-4	TRBJ1-6	CASSSINSPLHF	TGTGCCAGCAGCTCCATCAATTCACCCCTCCACTTT
TRBD1	NA	TRBV29-1	TRBJ2-5	CSGGDRVSETQYF	TGCAGCGGGGGGGACAGGGTTTCGGAGACCCAGTACTTC
TRBD1	NA	TRBV7-6	TRBJ2-7	CASSLGQGGEQYF	TGTGCCAGCAGCTTGGGACAGGGAGGCGAGCAGTACTTC
NA	NA	TRBV13	TRBJ1-1	CASSRYRGAGNTEAFF	TGTGCCAGCAGCCGATATCGGGGGGCAGGAAACACTGAAGCTTTCTTT
NA	NA	TRBV6-4	TRBJ2-1	CASSEETARGEQFF	TGTGCCAGCAGTGAAGAGACCGCCCGCGGTGAGCAGTTCTTC
NA	few	TRBV5-1	TRBJ2-7	CASSRDRTYEQYF	TGCGCCAGCAGCCGCGACAGAACCTACGAGCAGTACTTC
TRBD1	NA	TRBV5-1	TRBJ1-3	CASRKIGQARDTIYF	TGCGCCAGCAGAAAGATTGGACAGGCCCGAGACACCATATATTTT
TRBD1	few	TRBV19	TRBJ1-2	CASSMGTGGVYGYTF	TGTGCCAGTAGTATGGGGACAGGGGGCGTCTATGGCTACACCTTC